These 2 T cell receptor beta chains were all obtained from the same sample, sequenced in a study of vaccination and CD4 T cells after COVID-19. Treatment here: roughly 10-day PBMC culture with coronavirus spike peptide pools or control peptides (ViraFEST assay). With the Oncomine TCR Beta short-read assay, DNA from cultured CD4+ T cells was sequenced. MiXCR, applied by TCRdb to the PCR reads, yields one record per CDR3 protein. The sample has about 9,200 distinct CDR3 sequences, 60% to 70% seen once; the top ten hold under 20%. No antigen has been assigned to these receptors. Input material: CD4+ T cells from blood, cultured in vitro. Receptor source: a human donor who had recovered from COVID-19.

The rearrangement links TRBV6-1 to TRBJ1-3, with D tentatively TRBD1 (5 bases). The germline CDR1 and CDR2 sequences are MNHNS and SASEGT. V was clipped by 2 bases and J by 0 bases, with 11 bases between them. This CDR3 has 16 amino acids. For the CDR3, the DNA is TGTGCCAGCAGTGAAATTCGGACAAACTCTGGAAACACCATATATTTT. Translating it yields CASSEIRTNSGNTIYF.

The table lists this clonotype with a few counts. This chain joins TRBV6-5 and TRBJ1-1; a possible D gene is TRBD1 (5 bases). The CDR3 runs 16 residues. V was pared by 0 bases and J by 0 bases, with 11 bases between. Germline V lookup: CDR1 MNHEY, CDR2 SVGAGI. This chain's CDR3 is CASSYSGRGMNTEAFF. The CDR3, as DNA: TGTGCCAGCAGTTACTCGGGACGGGGAATGAACACTGAAGCTTTCTTT.